The 9 T cell receptor beta chains below all came from one sample that was sequenced in a study of T-cell reconstitution after alpha-beta-depleted transplantation in children. Unique molecular identifiers were incorporated into the prepared TCRbeta library. TCRdb itself ran the PCR reads through MiXCR, one entry per CDR3 protein. There are about 110,000 distinct CDR3 sequences in the sample; about 9.3% occur only once, and more than 7% lies in the top ten. The source material was PBMCs from the stem cell graft donor, sampled from the stem cell graft. These receptors were obtained from a human donor who donated a stem cell graft to a child with acute lymphoblastic leukemia.

There are many counts of this clonotype. The chain has TRBV20-1 and TRBJ1-5, with a weak D call TRBD1 (6 bases). The length of the CDR3 is 16 residues. Trimming removed 5 bases at V and 1 base at J, with 18 bases between. Germline CDR1 DFQATT, CDR2 SNEGSKA (reference sequence). The CDR3 DNA reads TGCAGTGCTCTTATTACAGGGCCTCGGAGCAATCAGCCCCAGCATTTT. Translating it yields CSALITGPRSNQPQHF.

This clonotype was seen ten or more times. The chain uses TRBV5-1 and TRBJ2-7; 8 bases are a match to TRBD2. The CDR3 extends over 16 amino acids. The germline V gene encodes CDR1 SGHRS and CDR2 YFSETQ. The V segment lost 0 bases and the J segment 2 bases; nucleotides outside the gene matches: 7. The CDR3 spells CASSLDGGGMTYEQYF. CDR3 DNA sequence: TGCGCCAGCAGCTTGGATGGCGGGGGGATGACCTACGAGCAGTACTTC.

In its sample, this clonotype was seen many times. The chain joins TRBV20-1 to TRBJ2-1; 16 bases are a match to TRBD2. The CDR3 spans 14 residues. The germline V gene has CDR1 DFQATT and CDR2 SNEGSKA (reference sequence). V was pared by 5 bases and J by 10 bases, with 5 bases of the junction left unmatched. The CDR3, as DNA: TGCAGTGCTCCGGGACTAGCGGGAGGGCTCGAGCAGTTCTTC. Amino acid sequence: CSAPGLAGGLEQFF.

This clonotype has a count of ten or more. The chain carries TRBV27 and TRBJ2-1, with no clear D. CDR1 is MNHEY, CDR2 SMNVEV, per germline (reference sequence). The length of the CDR3 is 15 residues. Between the trimmed V and J ends, which lost 6 bases and 6 bases, there was a span of 18 bases. CDR3 protein: CASSRQAHLGNEQFF. CDR3 sequence (DNA): TGTGCCAGCAGCCGCCAGGCCCATTTGGGCAATGAGCAGTTCTTC.

This clonotype was found a few times. The V call is TRBV27, the J call TRBJ1-1; no clear D. This CDR3 is built from 13 residues. Germline V gives CDR1 MNHEY, CDR2 SMNVEV (reference sequence). Between the trimmed V and J ends, which lost 6 bases and 4 bases, there was a span of 12 bases. The CDR3 DNA reads TGTGCCAGCAGACTCGGTTCGGGCACTGAAGCTTTCTTT. This translates into CASRLGSGTEAFF.

This clonotype was seen ten or more times. The chain carries TRBV7-2 and TRBJ1-5; D call uncertain. This CDR3 comprises 12 residues. V lost 5 bases and J 11 bases, leaving 13 bases between the germline ends. Germline values: CDR1 SGHTA, CDR2 FQGNSA. The CDR3 loop reads CASSPDARAQHF. The CDR3 region has the DNA TGTGCCAGCAGCCCCGACGCCCGGGCCCAGCATTTT.

The sample holds many counts of this clonotype. As DNA, the CDR3 is TGTGCCAGCAGTTTTGAGGGACCGAGGGCTGGTGAGCAGTACTTC. It encodes CASSFEGPRAGEQYF. This chain links TRBV7-2 with TRBJ2-7; D assignment may be TRBD1 or TRBD2 (5 bases each). The CDR3 spans 15 residues. Germline CDR1 and CDR2: SGHTA and FQGNSA. V lost 6 bases and J lost 7, with 22 bases in between.

There are many counts of this clonotype. The V call is TRBV7-9, the J call TRBJ2-7; perhaps TRBD2 as D (5 bases). The V end was cut by 1 base, the J end by 3 bases, with 13 bases between. Germline V CDR1 and CDR2: SEHNR, FQNEAQ (reference sequence). The CDR3 totals 15 residues. The CDR3 nucleotides read TGTGCCAGCAGCTTAGGAGAGGGTCGATACTACGAGCAGTACTTC. Translation: CASSLGEGRYYEQYF.

This clonotype has ten or more counts. The gene calls are TRBV4-3 and TRBJ1-2, with TRBD1 as a possible D gene (6 bases). Germline CDR1 reads LGHNA; CDR2 reads YSLEER. Trimming shortened V by 3 bases and J by 4 bases, and 15 bases separated the two germline ends. The CDR3 is 15 residues long. The CDR3 bases are TGCGCCAGCAGCCATTCATCTGGGGGGCTCTATGGCTACACCTTC. It codes for CASSHSSGGLYGYTF.